This TCR beta chain was sequenced in a study of neurological immune-mediated disorders. General observations from the study: The study found no CDR3 amino acid sequences shared by expanded clones across subjects, suggesting private repertoires in all groups.

V was trimmed by 2 bases and J by 1 base, leaving 8 bases between them. Germline V gene sequence: CDR1 SQVTM, CDR2 ANQGSEA. The CDR3 has 13 amino acids. This clonotype has ten or more counts. Its target is unknown. The output of every sequencing run, over 180 million TCR-beta sequences, came from 15-18 subjects. TCRdb re-analysed the 5' RACE reads in MiXCR, keeping a single row per CDR3 protein. Of under 90,000 distinct CDR3 sequences listed, under 4.5% are singletons. This sequence originates from a woman in her fifties or sixties with multiple sclerosis. This chain connects TRBV29-1 to TRBJ1-1, with D unresolved. The sequenced sample consisted of PBMCs. The CDR3 spells CSVEFGRNTEAFF. The CDR3 DNA is TGCAGCGTTGAATTCGGCAGGAACACTGAAGCTTTCTTT.